The 24 T cell receptor beta chains listed next were all sequenced from one sample in a study of blood T cell repertoires in COVID-19. Sequencing used immunoSEQ multiplex PCR; TCRdb keeps in-frame clones, though not all of them. The repertoire holds over 100,000 clones, approximately 80% seen once, with 3.5% to 4.5% in the top ten. Sequencing was carried out using peripheral blood. Every receptor here comes from a woman of 80 years or more with acute or convalescent COVID-19.

V gene TRBV21-1 combines with J gene TRBJ1-1. TRBV21-1 is assigned pseudogene status. This CDR3 is 13 amino acids long. CDR3 in amino acids: CASSTDLNTEAFF. CDR3 DNA sequence: TGTGCCAGCAGCACCGACTTGAACACTGAAGCTTTCTTT.

The chain carries TRBV7-9 and TRBJ1-2; D possibly corresponds to TRBD1 (6 bases). Looked up from germline, CDR1 is SEHNR and CDR2 is FQNEAQ (reference sequence). CDR3 length equals 17 residues. Trimming removed 1 base from V and 5 bases from J, with 20 bases in between. The CDR3 sequence is CASSLGGDIITGYGYTF. CDR3 DNA: TGTGCCAGCAGCTTAGGTGGAGACATCATAACAGGGTATGGCTACACCTTC.

V is TRBV5-1 and J is TRBJ2-5; 7 bases align to TRBD2. V was clipped by 0 bases and J by 4 bases; unmatched bases: 3. The CDR3 runs to 14 residues. Germline CDR1 SGHRS, CDR2 YFSETQ. The DNA of the CDR3 is TGCGCCAGCAGCTTGGCGGGGAGGGGAGAGACCCAGTACTTC. Amino acid sequence: CASSLAGRGETQYF.

The V and J genes are TRBV7-9 and TRBJ1-1, with TRBD1 matching 8 bases. CDR3 length equals 15 residues. CDR1 and CDR2 (germline): SEHNR, FQNEAQ (reference sequence). The V and J ends lost 4 bases and 4 bases, in that order; junction bases with no gene match: 8. CDR3 loop: CASSSDRVGSTEAFF. The CDR3 DNA sequence: TGTGCCAGCAGCTCGGACAGGGTAGGGAGCACTGAAGCTTTCTTT.

The chain uses TRBV30 and TRBJ2-3; D might be TRBD1 (6 bases). Germline lookup yields CDR1 GTSNPN and CDR2 SVGIG (reference sequence). Trimming cost V 3 bases and J 2 bases, with 12 bases left between them. There are 14 residues in the CDR3. CDR3 protein: CAWSRGRSTDTQYF. The DNA of the CDR3 is TGTGCCTGGAGCAGGGGCAGGTCCACAGATACGCAGTATTTT. The whole variable domain, filled in from reference TRBV30 and TRBJ2-3, reads SQTIHQWPATLVQPVGSPLSLECTVEGTSNPNLYWYRQAAGRGLQLLFYSVGIGQISSEVPQNLSASRPQDRQFILSSKKLLLSDSGFYLCAWSRGRSTDTQYFGPGTRLTVL.

This chain uses TRBV7-6 with TRBJ1-5; 7 positions agree with TRBD1. Looked up from germline, CDR1 is SGHVS and CDR2 is FNYEAQ. The V gene end was trimmed by 1 base and the J gene end by 3 bases; junction bases not matched to a gene: 3. This CDR3 has 15 amino acids. CDR3 sequence reads: CASSLEQGFNQPQHF. CDR3 DNA: TGTGCCAGCAGCTTAGAACAGGGGTTCAATCAGCCCCAGCATTTT.

V gene TRBV3-1 (or the pseudogene TRBV3-2) combines with J gene TRBJ2-2; 11 positions agree with TRBD1. The germline gives CDR1 LGHDT, CDR2 YNNKEL (reference sequence). Germline trimming cut 6 bases from V and 6 bases from J; bases unmatched to any gene: 15. This CDR3 is 18 amino acids long. The CDR3 sequence is CASSKVSGTGGEAGELFF. CDR3 nucleotides: TGTGCCAGCAGTAAAGTTTCCGGGACAGGGGGGGAAGCCGGGGAGCTGTTTTTT.

The chain couples TRBV21-1 to TRBJ1-1; TRBD1 reflects the table's D call only, with no check against the DNA. TRBV21-1 represents a pseudogene. The CDR3 extends over 15 amino acids. The CDR3 DNA reads TGTGCCAGCAGCAAAAACAGGACAGCCAACACTGAAGCTTTCTTT. Its translation: CASSKNRTANTEAFF.

In this sample, this clone turned up once. The gene calls are TRBV2 and TRBJ2-2; 8 bases are shared with TRBD1. The CDR3 is 16 residues long. Germline V lookup: CDR1 SNHLY, CDR2 FYNNEI. J was trimmed by 3 bases and V by 5 bases; bases with no gene match: 8. DNA of the CDR3: TGTGCCAGCAGTAGCGATATGACAGGGGACACCGGGGAGCTGTTTTTT. Translated: CASSSDMTGDTGELFF.

This chain uses TRBV7-3 with TRBJ2-2, with 8 positions matching TRBD2. Looked up from germline, CDR1 is SGHTA and CDR2 is FQGTGA. This CDR3 spans 19 amino acids. V was clipped by 5 bases and J by 0 bases; unmatched bases: 14. The CDR3 bases are TGTGCCAGCAGCAAATATGGTCTAGCGGGTTCCTCGAACACCGGGGAGCTGTTTTTT. Protein: CASSKYGLAGSSNTGELFF.

This chain links TRBV5-5 with TRBJ1-1, with unresolved D. Germline V gene data show CDR1 as SGHKS and CDR2 as YYEKEE (reference sequence). Trimming removed 0 bases at V and 6 bases at J, with 12 bases between. The CDR3 loop spans 14 amino acids. The CDR3 loop reads CASSLDVAGSEAFF. The CDR3 DNA sequence: TGTGCCAGCAGCTTGGATGTAGCGGGATCTGAAGCTTTCTTT.

This rearrangement joins TRBV30 to TRBJ2-7, with 10 bases lining up with TRBD2. The V and J ends lost 0 bases and 7 bases, in that order; junction bases with no gene match: 9. Germline CDR1 is GTSNPN and CDR2 is SVGIG (reference sequence). The CDR3 totals 15 residues. The CDR3 DNA sequence: TGTGCCTGGAGTGTTAGGCTAGCGGGAGTATATGAGCAGTACTTC. Amino acids: CAWSVRLAGVYEQYF. The full variable domain, its missing parts supplied by reference TRBV30 and TRBJ2-7, is SQTIHQWPATLVQPVGSPLSLECTVEGTSNPNLYWYRQAAGRGLQLLFYSVGIGQISSEVPQNLSASRPQDRQFILSSKKLLLSDSGFYLCAWSVRLAGVYEQYFGPGTRLTVT.

This clone came up once. Additional DNA sequences in this sample encode the identical CDR3. This chain links TRBV5-1 with TRBJ2-5, with D possibly TRBD2 on 5 matching bases. The CDR3 has 14 amino acids. V lost 1 base and J 2 bases, leaving 9 bases between the germline ends. Germline CDR1 is SGHRS and CDR2 is YFSETQ. The CDR3 reads CASSLSSGQETQYF. For the CDR3, the DNA is TGCGCCAGCAGCTTGTCGTCGGGGCAAGAGACCCAGTACTTC.

The chain recombines TRBV19 with TRBJ1-5; maybe TRBD1 (6 bases). This CDR3 is 15 amino acids long. The V end was cut by 7 bases, the J end by 0 bases, with 13 bases between. Germline loops: CDR1 LNHDA, CDR2 SQIVND (reference sequence). The CDR3 protein is CASIGGTHSNQPQHF. CDR3 bases: TGTGCCAGTATAGGGGGAACACATAGCAATCAGCCCCAGCATTTT.

This chain joins TRBV2 and TRBJ2-5; maybe TRBD2 (5 bases). The germline CDR1 and CDR2 sequences are SNHLY and FYNNEI. The V end was cut by 6 bases, the J end by 7 bases, with 15 bases between. This CDR3 has 13 amino acids. The CDR3 spells CASSLDPRGTQYF. Here the CDR3 DNA reads TGTGCCAGCAGCCTCGACCCCCGGGGGACCCAGTACTTC.

For the CDR3, the DNA is TGCGCCAGCAGCCAAGACTCCGGGGGAGCCTACAATGAGCAGTTCTTC. Translated, it gives CASSQDSGGAYNEQFF. The V gene is TRBV4-3, the J gene TRBJ2-1, with D possibly being TRBD2 (6 bases). The ends were cut back, 0 bases at V and 2 bases at J, with 11 bases in the middle. Germline V gene data show CDR1 as LGHNA and CDR2 as YSLEER. The CDR3 extends over 16 amino acids.

J is TRBJ2-3 and V is TRBV9; 8 nucleotides agree with TRBD2. Trimming cost V 0 bases and J 0 bases; bases outside gene matches: 3. Germline CDR1 and CDR2: SGDLS and YYNGEE. The CDR3 loop spans 16 amino acids. The CDR3 DNA is TGTGCCAGCAGCGTAGGGACTAGCCCTAGCACAGATACGCAGTATTTT. This translates into CASSVGTSPSTDTQYF.

This clone was seen more than once but under ten times. The CDR3 bases are TGTGCCAGCAGCCAAAGAGCGGTTCAAGAGACCCAGTACTTC. Protein: CASSQRAVQETQYF. The chain has TRBV3-1 (or the pseudogene TRBV3-2) and TRBJ2-5; tentative D call: TRBD2 (5 bases). In germline, CDR1 is LGHDT, CDR2 YNNKEL (reference sequence). Deletions cut 2 bases from V and 2 bases from J, with 9 bases between. The CDR3 is made up of 14 amino acids.

This chain uses TRBV10-2 with TRBJ2-5; D unresolved. The CDR3 has 13 residues. Germline V lookup: CDR1 WSHSY, CDR2 SAAADI. V was shortened by 7 bases and J by 1 base, with 10 bases between the two germline ends. The CDR3 bases are TGCGCCAGCATGATACAGTTCCAAGAGACCCAGTACTTC. This sequence encodes CASMIQFQETQYF.

The rearrangement uses TRBV3-1 (or the pseudogene TRBV3-2) and TRBJ1-5, with D possibly being TRBD1 (6 bases). Trimming removed 0 bases from V and 4 bases from J, with 22 bases in between. Germline loops: CDR1 LGHDT, CDR2 YNNKEL (reference sequence). This CDR3 comprises 19 residues. The CDR3 region has the DNA TGTGCCAGCAGCCAAGATCATGTCCGGGACACCAAGGGGAATCAGCCCCAGCATTTT. It specifies CASSQDHVRDTKGNQPQHF.

In its sample, this clone was seen a few times. The V call is TRBV7-8, the J call TRBJ1-4; no firm D call. The V gene lost 1 base and the J gene lost 8 bases, with 11 bases spanning the gap. This CDR3 has 14 residues. Germline V gene sequence: CDR1 SGHVS, CDR2 FQNEAQ. CDR3 sequence reads: CASSLGHGGEKLFF. CDR3 coding DNA: TGTGCCAGCAGCTTAGGGCACGGAGGGGAAAAACTGTTTTTT.

The rearrangement joins TRBV4-2 to TRBJ2-3, with D hard to call. There are 15 residues in the CDR3. The ends were cut back, 0 bases at V and 6 bases at J, with 13 bases in the middle. Germline V CDR1 and CDR2: LGHNA, YNFKEQ. CDR3 nucleotide sequence: TGTGCCAGCAGCCAAGATAGGCCCAGGTCGGATACGCAGTATTTT. It yields the protein CASSQDRPRSDTQYF.

The chain uses TRBV4-1 and TRBJ2-7; 9 nucleotides agree with TRBD1. Looked up from germline, CDR1 is MGHRA and CDR2 is YSYEKL. V trimming: 0 bases; J trimming: 8 bases; junction bases outside the gene matches: 8. This CDR3 comprises 15 residues. The CDR3 nucleotides read TGCGCCAGCAGCCAAGATCCCCGGGACAGGGAAAAGCAGTACTTC. Translation: CASSQDPRDREKQYF.

The rearrangement uses TRBV18 and TRBJ2-1; 12 bases match TRBD2. Germline loops: CDR1 KGHSH, CDR2 LQKENI. Trimming at V came to 0 bases and at J to 7 bases, leaving 10 bases not matched to a gene. This CDR3 is 18 amino acids long. The CDR3 region is CASSPPPELAGGTNEQFF. CDR3 DNA: TGTGCCAGCTCACCACCGCCCGAACTAGCGGGAGGAACTAATGAGCAGTTCTTC.